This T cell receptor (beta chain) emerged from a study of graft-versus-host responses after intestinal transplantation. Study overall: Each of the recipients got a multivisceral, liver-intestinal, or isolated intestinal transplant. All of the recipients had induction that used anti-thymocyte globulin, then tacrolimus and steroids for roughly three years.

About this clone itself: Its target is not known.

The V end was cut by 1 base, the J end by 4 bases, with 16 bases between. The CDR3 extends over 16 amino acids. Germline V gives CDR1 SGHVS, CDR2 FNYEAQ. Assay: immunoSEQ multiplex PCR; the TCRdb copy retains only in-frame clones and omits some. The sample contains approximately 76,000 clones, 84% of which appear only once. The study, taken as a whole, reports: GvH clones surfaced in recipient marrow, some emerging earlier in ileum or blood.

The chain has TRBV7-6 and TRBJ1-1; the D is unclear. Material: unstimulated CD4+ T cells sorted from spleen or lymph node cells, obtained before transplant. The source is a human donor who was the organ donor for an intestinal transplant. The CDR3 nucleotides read TGTGCCAGCAGCTTAGTTCTTAGCGGGGATGGCACTGAAGCTTTCTTT. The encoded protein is CASSLVLSGDGTEAFF. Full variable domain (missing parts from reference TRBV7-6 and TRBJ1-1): GAGVSQSPRYKVTKRGQDVALRCDPISGHVSLYWYRQALGQGPEFLTYFNYEAQQDKSGLPNDRFSAERPEGSISTLTIQRTEQRDSAMYRCASSLVLSGDGTEAFFGQGTRLTVV.